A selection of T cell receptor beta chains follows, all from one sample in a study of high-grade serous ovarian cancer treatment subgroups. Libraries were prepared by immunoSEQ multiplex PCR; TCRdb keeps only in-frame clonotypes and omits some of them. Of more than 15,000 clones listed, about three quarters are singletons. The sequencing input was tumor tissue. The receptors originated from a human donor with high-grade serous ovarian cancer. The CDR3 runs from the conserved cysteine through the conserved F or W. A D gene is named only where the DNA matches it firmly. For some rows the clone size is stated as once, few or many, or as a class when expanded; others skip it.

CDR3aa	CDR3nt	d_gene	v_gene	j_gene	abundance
CASSLAVALTYEQYF	TGTGCCAGCAGCTTAGCTGTCGCACTTACCTACGAGCAGTACTTC	.	TRBV11-2	TRBJ2-7	.
CASSLALSQGSSNEQFF	TGCGCCAGCAGCTTGGCCCTTAGTCAGGGATCCAGCAATGAGCAGTTCTTC	.	TRBV5-1	TRBJ2-1	few
CASGGGLDYEQYF	TGTGCCAGTGGCGGAGGATTGGACTACGAGCAGTACTTC	.	TRBV27	TRBJ2-7	.
CASSPKQGWGYGYTF	TGTGCCAGCAGCCCAAAACAGGGTTGGGGCTATGGCTACACCTTC	.	TRBV11-1	TRBJ1-2	.
CASSLGTRPQETQYF	TGTGCCAGCAGCTTAGGTACTAGACCACAAGAGACCCAGTACTTC	.	TRBV7-2	TRBJ2-5	.
CASGQGETEAFF	TGTGCCAGCGGACAGGGGGAGACTGAAGCTTTCTTT	TRBD1	TRBV7-3	TRBJ1-1	.
CASSALTDGDTQYF	TGTGCCAGCAGCGCACTAACCGACGGGGATACGCAGTATTTT	.	TRBV9	TRBJ2-3	.
CASSLIEGTEAFF	TGTGCCAGCAGCTTGATAGAGGGAACTGAAGCTTTCTTT	.	TRBV5-5	TRBJ1-1	.
CASSPWARTGELFF	TGTGCCAGCAGCCCCTGGGCCAGGACCGGGGAGCTGTTTTTT	.	TRBV7-2	TRBJ2-2	.
CASRSDMGLGYTF	TGTGCCAGCAGATCGGACATGGGCCTTGGCTACACCTTC	.	TRBV6-1	TRBJ1-2	.
CASSMGGYAEAFF	TGTGCCAGTAGTATGGGGGGTTATGCTGAAGCTTTCTTT	.	TRBV19	TRBJ1-1	few
CSVEDPLAGASGELFF	TGCAGCGTTGAAGATCCTCTAGCGGGAGCGAGCGGGGAGCTGTTTTTT	TRBD2	TRBV29-1	TRBJ2-2	.
CASSYGTDTEAFF	TGTGCCAGCAGTTACGGGACAGACACTGAAGCTTTCTTT	TRBD1	TRBV6-5	TRBJ1-1	once
CASSLGGTDRNEQFF	TGCGCCAGCAGCTTGGGCGGGACGGACCGGAATGAGCAGTTCTTC	.	TRBV5-1	TRBJ2-1	few
CASSLLSGSGAETQYF	TGCGCCAGCAGCTTGTTATCCGGTTCGGGGGCGGAGACCCAGTACTTC	.	TRBV5-1	TRBJ2-5	.
CASSPGGAGTEAFF	TGTGCCAGCTCACCGGGTGGGGCGGGCACTGAAGCTTTCTTT	.	TRBV18	TRBJ1-1	.
CASSLGPPSYEQYF	TGCGCCAGCAGCTTGGGCCCGCCATCCTACGAGCAGTACTTC	.	TRBV5-1	TRBJ2-7	.
CASRIGPANTEAFF	TGTGCCAGCAGGATTGGACCCGCGAACACTGAAGCTTTCTTT	.	TRBV11-2	TRBJ1-1	few
CASSSEVTSGRYNEQFF	TGTGCCAGCAGCTCCGAAGTGACTAGCGGGAGGTACAATGAGCAGTTCTTC	TRBD2	TRBV13	TRBJ2-1	.
CASHSAAVNNEQFF	TGTGCCAGCCATTCCGCGGCTGTAAACAATGAGCAGTTCTTC	.	TRBV6-6	TRBJ2-1	.
CASSLGLSGRNNEQFF	TGTGCCAGCAGCCTAGGACTTAGCGGGAGAAACAATGAGCAGTTCTTC	TRBD2	TRBV11-3	TRBJ2-1	.
CAWSVIQETQYF	TGTGCCTGGAGTGTGATACAAGAGACCCAGTACTTC	.	TRBV30	TRBJ2-5	.
CAWRFAGISYGYTF	TGTGCCTGGAGGTTCGCCGGCATATCCTATGGCTACACCTTC	.	TRBV30	TRBJ1-2	.
CASSPGGYTEAFF	TGTGCCAGCAGCCCGGGAGGCTACACTGAAGCTTTCTTT	.	TRBV7-3	TRBJ1-1	few
CASSVGGAYSNQPQHF	TGTGCCAGCAGCGTGGGGGGGGCTTATAGCAATCAGCCCCAGCATTTT	.	TRBV28	TRBJ1-5	.
CASSLNSYKETQYF	TGTGCCAGCAGCTTAAACTCCTACAAAGAGACCCAGTACTTC	.	TRBV7-8	TRBJ2-5	.
CASSPRTGLSNQPQHF	TGTGCCAGTAGTCCCAGGACAGGACTTAGCAATCAGCCCCAGCATTTT	TRBD1	TRBV19	TRBJ1-5	.
CASSQAGSTVETQYF	TGTGCCAGCAGCCAAGCGGGTTCGACAGTAGAGACCCAGTACTTC	.	TRBV4-2	TRBJ2-5	once
CAWSVRGNQPQHF	TGTGCCTGGAGTGTACGGGGGAATCAGCCCCAGCATTTT	.	TRBV30	TRBJ1-5	.
CASSLGNSPNYGYTF	TGTGCCAGCAGCTTAGGGAACAGCCCTAACTATGGCTACACCTTC	.	TRBV11-2	TRBJ1-2	once
CASSESGTGGSEAFF	TGTGCCAGCAGTGAATCCGGGACAGGGGGGTCTGAAGCTTTCTTT	TRBD1	TRBV25-1	TRBJ1-1	.
CASSQLAFTDTQYF	TGCGCCAGCAGCCAGCTAGCGTTCACAGATACGCAGTATTTT	.	TRBV4-1	TRBJ2-3	.
CASSLVGGPKQNIQYF	TGTGCCAGCAGCTTAGTGGGTGGCCCAAAGCAAAACATTCAGTACTTC	.	TRBV11-2	TRBJ2-4	.
CASSTYLTGTNYGYTF	TGTGCCAGCAGTACCTACCTTACAGGGACTAACTATGGCTACACCTTC	.	TRBV28	TRBJ1-2	once
CASSRGQIQETQYF	TGTGCCAGCAGCCGGGGACAGATCCAAGAGACCCAGTACTTC	TRBD1	TRBV7-9	TRBJ2-5	.
CAWRSEGSGTQYF	TGTGCCTGGAGGTCAGAAGGCTCGGGGACCCAGTACTTC	.	TRBV30	TRBJ2-5	.
CASSAGQGDYNEQFF	TGTGCCAGCAGTGCGGGACAGGGAGATTACAATGAGCAGTTCTTC	TRBD1	TRBV6-4	TRBJ2-1	.
CAISEMGLNQPQHF	TGTGCCATCAGTGAGATGGGCCTGAATCAGCCCCAGCATTTT	.	TRBV10-3	TRBJ1-5	.
CASRPKPGHSNTEAFF	TGTGCCAGCAGGCCAAAACCGGGACACTCGAACACTGAAGCTTTCTTT	.	TRBV7-9	TRBJ1-1	.
CASSLGGGPYNEQFF	TGCGCCAGCAGCTTGGGAGGGGGTCCCTACAATGAGCAGTTCTTC	.	TRBV5-1	TRBJ2-1	.
CATSREERTGWGEKLFF	TGTGCCACCAGCAGAGAGGAACGGACAGGGTGGGGTGAAAAACTGTTTTTT	TRBD1	TRBV15	TRBJ1-4	.
CASSIGQVPGANVLTF	TGTGCCAGTAGTATCGGACAGGTACCCGGGGCCAACGTCCTGACTTTC	TRBD1	TRBV19	TRBJ2-6	.
CASSLQGTATDTQYF	TGTGCCAGCAGCTTACAAGGGACGGCGACAGATACGCAGTATTTT	.	TRBV11-2	TRBJ2-3	.
CASAGTGPSQPQHF	TGTGCCAGTGCGGGGACAGGCCCGAGTCAGCCCCAGCATTTT	TRBD1	TRBV19	TRBJ1-5	.
CASSPWTRSPPQETQYF	TGCGCCAGCAGCCCCTGGACCAGAAGTCCGCCCCAAGAGACCCAGTACTTC	.	TRBV5-1	TRBJ2-5	.
CASSLVPSSYNEQFF	TGTGCCAGCAGCTTAGTCCCGAGCTCCTACAATGAGCAGTTCTTC	.	TRBV9	TRBJ2-1	.
CSVAGLSGETQYF	TGCAGCGTTGCGGGGCTAAGCGGAGAGACCCAGTACTTC	.	TRBV29-1	TRBJ2-5	.
CASSRGGVGTEAFF	TGTGCCAGCAGCCGGGGGGGGGTCGGCACTGAAGCTTTCTTT	.	TRBV11-3	TRBJ1-1	.
CAWSAYGQGPYTEAFF	TGTGCCTGGAGTGCATATGGACAGGGGCCGTACACTGAAGCTTTCTTT	TRBD1	TRBV30	TRBJ1-1	.
CASSSIPGTGVNYGYTF	TGTGCCAGCAGTTCTATTCCTGGGACAGGAGTAAACTATGGCTACACCTTC	TRBD1	TRBV27	TRBJ1-2	few
CASSVGQSSGYTF	TGTGCCAGCAGCGTAGGACAATCTAGCGGCTACACCTTC	.	TRBV11-2	TRBJ1-2	.
CASSPGQGAKNIQYF	TGTGCCAGCAGCCCCGGACAGGGGGCCAAAAACATTCAGTACTTC	TRBD1	TRBV7-2	TRBJ2-4	.
CASSKPLTSGLTDTQYF	TGTGCCAGCAGCAAACCGTTGACTAGCGGGCTCACAGATACGCAGTATTTT	TRBD2	TRBV7-9	TRBJ2-3	.
CASSSGLAALRNEQFF	TGTGCCAGCAGTTCGGGACTAGCGGCCCTCCGGAATGAGCAGTTCTTC	TRBD2	TRBV6-5	TRBJ2-1	.
CASSIWGRGASYNEQFF	TGTGCCAGTAGTATATGGGGGCGGGGGGCCTCCTACAATGAGCAGTTCTTC	TRBD2	TRBV19	TRBJ2-1	.